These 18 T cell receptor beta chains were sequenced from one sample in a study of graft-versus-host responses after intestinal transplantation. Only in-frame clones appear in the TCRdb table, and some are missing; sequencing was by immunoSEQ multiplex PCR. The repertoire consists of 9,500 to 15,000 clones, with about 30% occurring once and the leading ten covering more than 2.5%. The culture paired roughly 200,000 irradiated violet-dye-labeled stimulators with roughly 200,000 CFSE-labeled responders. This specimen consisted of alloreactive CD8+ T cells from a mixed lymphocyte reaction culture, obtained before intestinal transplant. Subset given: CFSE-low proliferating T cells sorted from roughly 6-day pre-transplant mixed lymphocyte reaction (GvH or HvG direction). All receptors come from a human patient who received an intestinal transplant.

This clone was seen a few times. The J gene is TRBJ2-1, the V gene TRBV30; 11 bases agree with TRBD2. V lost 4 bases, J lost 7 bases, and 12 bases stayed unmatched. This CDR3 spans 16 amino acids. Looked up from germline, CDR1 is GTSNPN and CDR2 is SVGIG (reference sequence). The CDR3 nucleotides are TGTGCCTGGACCGGCTTTAGCGGGAGGGCCATAAATGAGCAGTTCTTC. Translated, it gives CAWTGFSGRAINEQFF.

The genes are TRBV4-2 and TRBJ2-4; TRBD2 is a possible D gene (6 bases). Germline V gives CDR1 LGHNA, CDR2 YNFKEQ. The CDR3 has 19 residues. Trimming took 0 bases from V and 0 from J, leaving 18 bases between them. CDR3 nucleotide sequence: TGTGCCAGCAGCCAAGAATGGAGGGGTCCTCCCGCAGCCAAAAACATTCAGTACTTC. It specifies CASSQEWRGPPAAKNIQYF.

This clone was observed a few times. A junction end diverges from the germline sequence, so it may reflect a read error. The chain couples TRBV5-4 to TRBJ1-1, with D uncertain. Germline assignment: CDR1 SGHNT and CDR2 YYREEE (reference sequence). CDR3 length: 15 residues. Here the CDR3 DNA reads TGCGCCAGCAGCCAAGATATTATAGTCGGGATGAAAGCTTTCTTT. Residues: CASSQDIIVGMKAFF.

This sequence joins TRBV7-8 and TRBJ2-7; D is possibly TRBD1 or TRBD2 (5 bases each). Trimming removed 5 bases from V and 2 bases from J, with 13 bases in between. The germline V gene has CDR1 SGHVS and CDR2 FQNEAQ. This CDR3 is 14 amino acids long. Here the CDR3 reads CASSLGMTAYEQYF. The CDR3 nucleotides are TGTGCCAGCAGCCTCGGGATGACAGCCTACGAGCAGTACTTC.

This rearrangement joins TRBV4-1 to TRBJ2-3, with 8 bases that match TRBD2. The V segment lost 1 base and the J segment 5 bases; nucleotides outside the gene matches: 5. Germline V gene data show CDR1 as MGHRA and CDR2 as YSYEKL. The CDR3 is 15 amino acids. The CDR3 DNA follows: TGCGCCAGCAGCCAAGGGCTAGCGGGCATAGATACGCAGTATTTT. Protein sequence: CASSQGLAGIDTQYF.

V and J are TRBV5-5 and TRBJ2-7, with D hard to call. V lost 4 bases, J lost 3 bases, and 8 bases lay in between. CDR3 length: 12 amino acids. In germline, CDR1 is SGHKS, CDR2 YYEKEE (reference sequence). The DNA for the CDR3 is TGTGCCAGCAGCCCCGGCTTCTACGAGCAGTACTTC. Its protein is CASSPGFYEQYF.

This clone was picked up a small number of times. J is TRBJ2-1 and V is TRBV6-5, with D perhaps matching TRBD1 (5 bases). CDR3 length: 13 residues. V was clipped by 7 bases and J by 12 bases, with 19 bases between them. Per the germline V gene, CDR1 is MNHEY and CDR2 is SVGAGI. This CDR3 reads CASTQTPGKAQFF. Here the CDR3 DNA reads TGTGCCAGCACCCAAACCCCAGGGAAAGCGCAGTTCTTC.

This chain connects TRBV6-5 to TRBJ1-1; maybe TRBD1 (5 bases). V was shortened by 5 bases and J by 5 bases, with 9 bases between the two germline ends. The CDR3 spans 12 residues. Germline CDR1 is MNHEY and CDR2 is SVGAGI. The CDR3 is CASSNGGTEAFF. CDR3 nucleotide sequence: TGTGCCAGCAGTAATGGGGGAACTGAAGCTTTCTTT.

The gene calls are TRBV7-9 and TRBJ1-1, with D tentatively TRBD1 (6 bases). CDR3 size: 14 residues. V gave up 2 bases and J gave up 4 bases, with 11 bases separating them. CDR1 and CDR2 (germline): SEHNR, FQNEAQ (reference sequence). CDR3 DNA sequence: TGTGCCAGCAGCTTAATAAACAGGGCCACTGAAGCTTTCTTT. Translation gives CASSLINRATEAFF.

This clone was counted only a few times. In nucleotides, the CDR3 is TGTGCCAGCAGCCAAAGTCTAGCGGGGAACGAGCAGTACTTC. Residues: CASSQSLAGNEQYF. The chain links TRBV4-2 to TRBJ2-7; 9 bases line up with TRBD2. Trimming removed 2 bases from V and 5 bases from J; junction bases left unmatched: 4. CDR3 length equals 14 residues. Germline assignment: CDR1 LGHNA and CDR2 YNFKEQ.

Written as DNA, the CDR3 is TGTGCCAGCAGCCACCGCCCCCAGAGAGAGAACTATGGCTACACCTTC. Residues: CASSHRPQRENYGYTF. The chain uses TRBV4-2 and TRBJ1-2, with no clear D. This CDR3 has 16 residues. CDR1 is LGHNA, CDR2 YNFKEQ, per germline. The V gene lost 3 bases and the J gene lost 2 bases, with 16 bases spanning the gap.

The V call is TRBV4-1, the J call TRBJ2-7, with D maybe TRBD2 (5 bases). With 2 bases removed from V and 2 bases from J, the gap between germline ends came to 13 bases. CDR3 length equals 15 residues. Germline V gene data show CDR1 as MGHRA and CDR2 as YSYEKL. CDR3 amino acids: CASSQSGERPYEQYF. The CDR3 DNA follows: TGCGCCAGCAGCCAATCCGGGGAGCGCCCCTACGAGCAGTACTTC.

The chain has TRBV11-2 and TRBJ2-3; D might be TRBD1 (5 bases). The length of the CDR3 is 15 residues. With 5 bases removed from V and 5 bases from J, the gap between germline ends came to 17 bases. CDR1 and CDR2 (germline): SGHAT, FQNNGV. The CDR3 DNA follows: TGTGCCAGCAGCCGTGGGGCAGGGTTAGAAGATACGCAGTATTTT. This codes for CASSRGAGLEDTQYF.

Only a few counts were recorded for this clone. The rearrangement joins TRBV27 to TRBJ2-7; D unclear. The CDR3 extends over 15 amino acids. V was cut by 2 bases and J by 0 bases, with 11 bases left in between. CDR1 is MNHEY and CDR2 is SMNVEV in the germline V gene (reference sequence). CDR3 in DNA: TGTGCCAGCAGTTTAACGCGAGGCGGCTCCTACGAGCAGTACTTC. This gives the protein CASSLTRGGSYEQYF.

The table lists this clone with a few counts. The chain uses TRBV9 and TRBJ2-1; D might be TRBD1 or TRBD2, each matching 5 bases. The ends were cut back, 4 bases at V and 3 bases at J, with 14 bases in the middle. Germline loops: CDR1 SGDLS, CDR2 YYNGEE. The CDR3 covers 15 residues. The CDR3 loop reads CASSPRGGGYNEQFF. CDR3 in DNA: TGTGCCAGCAGCCCCCGTGGTGGGGGCTACAATGAGCAGTTCTTC.

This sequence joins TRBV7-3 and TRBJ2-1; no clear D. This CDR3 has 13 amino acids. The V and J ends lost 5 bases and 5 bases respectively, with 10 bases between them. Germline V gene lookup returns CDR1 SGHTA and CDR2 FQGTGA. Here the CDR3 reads CASSQQLHNEQFF. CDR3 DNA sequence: TGTGCCAGCAGCCAACAGCTGCACAATGAGCAGTTCTTC.

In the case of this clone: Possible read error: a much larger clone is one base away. The CDR3 here is CASSYSAGLNTETFF. The CDR3 coding sequence is TGTGCCAGCAGTTACTCGGCAGGCCTGAACACTGAAACTTTCTTT. The V gene is TRBV6-9, the J gene TRBJ1-1, with D uncertain. Germline V gene lookup returns CDR1 MNHGY and CDR2 SVAAGI. This CDR3 is built from 15 residues.

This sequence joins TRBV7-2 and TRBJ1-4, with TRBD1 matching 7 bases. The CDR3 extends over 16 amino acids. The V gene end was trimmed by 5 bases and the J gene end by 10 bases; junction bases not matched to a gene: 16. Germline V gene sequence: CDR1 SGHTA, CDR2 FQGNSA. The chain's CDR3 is CASSQANTQGVGKLFF. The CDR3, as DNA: TGTGCCAGCAGCCAAGCTAACACGCAGGGGGTCGGAAAACTGTTTTTT. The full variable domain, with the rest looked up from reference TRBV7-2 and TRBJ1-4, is GAGVSQSPSNKVTEKGKDVELRCDPISGHTALYWYRQSLGQGLEFLIYFQGNSAPDKSGLPSDRFSAERTGGSVSTLTIQRTQQEDSAVYLCASSQANTQGVGKLFFGSGTQLSVL.